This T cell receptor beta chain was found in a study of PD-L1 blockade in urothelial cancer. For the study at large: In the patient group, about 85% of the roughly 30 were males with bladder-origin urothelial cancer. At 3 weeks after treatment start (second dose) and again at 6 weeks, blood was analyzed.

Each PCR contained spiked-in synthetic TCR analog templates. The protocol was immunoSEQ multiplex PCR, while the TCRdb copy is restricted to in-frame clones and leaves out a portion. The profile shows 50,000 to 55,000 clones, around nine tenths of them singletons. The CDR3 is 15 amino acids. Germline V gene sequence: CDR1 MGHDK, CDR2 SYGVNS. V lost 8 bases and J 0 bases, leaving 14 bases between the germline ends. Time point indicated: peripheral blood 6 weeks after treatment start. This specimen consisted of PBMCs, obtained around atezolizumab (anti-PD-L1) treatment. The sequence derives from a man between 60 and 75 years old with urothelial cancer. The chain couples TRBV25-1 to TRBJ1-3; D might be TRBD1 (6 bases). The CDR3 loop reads CASGRGHGSGNTIYF. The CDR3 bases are TGTGCCAGCGGGCGGGGGCACGGCTCTGGAAACACCATATATTTT.